The 22 T cell receptor beta chains presented below share a single source sample, sequenced in a study of beta chain features in type 1 diabetes. Expressed TCRB transcripts were sequenced because the entire RNA isolate underwent reverse transcription. TCRdb's copy holds only in-frame clones and misses some; the assay was immunoSEQ multiplex PCR. The sample contains 500,000 to 700,000 clones, roughly a sixth of which appear only once. The material sequenced was naive CD4+ T cells from blood. These TCRs come from a man aged 18 to 30 in good health.

This clone was seen more than once but under ten times. The gene calls are TRBV5-4 and TRBJ2-5; possibly TRBD1 for D (6 bases). The CDR3 contains 14 residues. The V gene's germline CDR1 is SGHNT and CDR2 YYREEE (reference sequence). Trimming stripped 5 bases from V and 4 bases from J, with 15 bases between. The CDR3 here is CASRRGTLGETQYF. The CDR3 coding sequence is TGTGCCAGCAGGAGGGGGACCTTAGGAGAGACCCAGTACTTC.

The chain has TRBV7-2 and TRBJ2-7; D is undetermined. The CDR3 consists of 15 residues. Germline lookup yields CDR1 SGHTA and CDR2 FQGNSA. Trimming shortened V by 2 bases and J by 0 bases, and 11 bases separated the two germline ends. As DNA, the CDR3 is TGTGCCAGCAGCTTAACGACATGGGACTCCTACGAGCAGTACTTC. It yields the protein CASSLTTWDSYEQYF.

The chain couples TRBV6-1 to TRBJ2-7; tentatively, D is TRBD2 (5 bases). The germline V gene has CDR1 MNHNS and CDR2 SASEGT. The CDR3 extends over 13 amino acids. The V end lost 10 bases, the J end lost 0 bases, and 13 bases lay between the germline ends. CDR3 loop: CATSAETSYEQYF. CDR3 nucleotides: TGTGCCACTTCAGCGGAAACCTCCTACGAGCAGTACTTC.

The genes are TRBV7-2 and TRBJ1-2; 8 positions agree with TRBD1. This CDR3 has 16 amino acids. Germline V lookup: CDR1 SGHTA, CDR2 FQGNSA. The J segment lost 8 bases and the V segment lost 3 bases, leaving 14 bases of the junction unmatched. Here the CDR3 reads CASSFSRTGLLLGYTF. Written as DNA, the CDR3 is TGTGCCAGCAGCTTCTCTAGGACAGGGCTATTGTTGGGCTACACCTTC.

This clone turned up a few times. The rearrangement uses TRBV11-3 and TRBJ2-7, with unresolved D. The V end was cut by 4 bases, the J end by 0 bases, with 4 bases between. In germline, CDR1 is SGHNT, CDR2 YENEEA. The CDR3 covers 12 residues. The CDR3 region has the DNA TGTGCCAGCAGCTCCCTCTCCTACGAGCAGTACTTC. Encoded protein: CASSSLSYEQYF.

Regarding this clone: The sample contains more than one DNA sequence encoding this CDR3. This chain links TRBV14 with TRBJ2-3, with D perhaps matching TRBD1 (5 bases). The germline gives CDR1 SGHDN, CDR2 FVKESK. CDR3 length: 13 residues. The V end lost 3 bases, the J end lost 1 base, and 5 bases lay between the germline ends. The DNA of the CDR3 is TGTGCCAGCAGCCAGACAGGCACAGATACGCAGTATTTT. Its protein is CASSQTGTDTQYF. Variable domain in full (rest from reference TRBV14 and TRBJ2-3): EAGVTQFPSHSVIEKGQTVTLRCDPISGHDNLYWYRRVMGKEIKFLLHFVKESKQDESGMPNNRFLAERTGGTYSTLKVQPAELEDSGVYFCASSQTGTDTQYFGPGTRLTVL.

The chain has TRBV28 and TRBJ1-2; D gene ambiguous. The CDR3 has 14 amino acids. Trimming shortened V by 5 bases and J by 4 bases, and 14 bases separated the two germline ends. Germline CDR1 reads MDHEN; CDR2 reads SYDVKM. CDR3 sequence (DNA): TGTGCCAGCAGTACCTCAGACCGAGTCTATGGCTACACCTTC. It codes for CASSTSDRVYGYTF.

This clone was found a few times. The chain uses TRBV6-1 and TRBJ2-1, with TRBD1 identical over 10 bases. Unmatched junction bases numbered 8, after V lost 2 bases and J lost 4 bases. Germline-derived CDR1 and CDR2 are MNHNS and SASEGT. This CDR3 comprises 17 residues. The chain's CDR3 is CASSETGTGVPYNEQFF. CDR3 DNA sequence: TGTGCCAGCAGTGAAACGGGGACAGGGGTTCCATACAATGAGCAGTTCTTC.

This chain links TRBV28 with TRBJ2-1; 8 bases agree with TRBD2. Germline CDR1 reads MDHEN; CDR2 reads SYDVKM. The trim removed 1 base at V and 7 bases at J, leaving 12 bases unmatched. The CDR3 has 17 residues. In nucleotides, the CDR3 is TGTGCCAGCAGTTTATCCCTCGGAGCGGGGGCGCAGAATGAGCAGTTCTTC. Protein: CASSLSLGAGAQNEQFF.

This clone turned up a few times. This specimen includes other DNA sequences encoding the same CDR3. The V and J genes are TRBV5-1 and TRBJ2-7; D remains ambiguous. Trimming took off 0 bases at V and 1 base at J, with 5 bases between the two ends. Germline-derived CDR1 and CDR2 are SGHRS and YFSETQ. The CDR3 has 13 amino acids. CDR3 nucleotides: TGCGCCAGCAGCTTGGCACAGTCCTACGAGCAGTACTTC. Amino acid sequence: CASSLAQSYEQYF.

The chain employs TRBV5-1 and TRBJ2-7; no clear D. The CDR3 consists of 14 residues. Looked up from germline, CDR1 is SGHRS and CDR2 is YFSETQ. Between the trimmed V and J ends, which lost 0 bases and 0 bases, there was a span of 7 bases. Here the CDR3 DNA reads TGCGCCAGCAGCTTGGGAATAGCCTCCTACGAGCAGTACTTC. The encoded protein is CASSLGIASYEQYF.

V usage is TRBV27 and J usage is TRBJ2-3; 7 bases agree with TRBD2. The CDR3 totals 19 residues. With V trimmed by 5 bases and J by 1 base, 18 bases remained unmatched. Germline CDR1 is MNHEY and CDR2 is SMNVEV (reference sequence). CDR3 loop: CASSLRELAGETRTDTQYF. CDR3 coding DNA: TGTGCCAGCAGTCTACGAGAACTTGCGGGGGAGACCCGCACAGATACGCAGTATTTT.

This clone was seen only a few times. The rearrangement uses TRBV19 and TRBJ2-6; D gene ambiguous. The CDR3 sequence is 16 residues long. V was clipped by 1 base and J by 0 bases, with 7 bases between them. Germline CDR1 LNHDA, CDR2 SQIVND (reference sequence). In DNA, the CDR3 is TGTGCCAGTAGTATAGTTGTTGTCTCTGGGGCCAACGTCCTGACTTTC. This sequence encodes CASSIVVVSGANVLTF.

V usage is TRBV2 and J usage is TRBJ2-7, with unresolved D. V gave up 7 bases and J gave up 7 bases, with 14 bases separating them. Per germline, CDR1 SNHLY and CDR2 FYNNEI. The CDR3 spans 12 residues. Here the CDR3 DNA reads TGTGCCAGCAAAAGGTCTTCATGGGAGCAGTACTTC. It is translated as CASKRSSWEQYF.

The rearrangement links TRBV7-2 to TRBJ1-3, with TRBD1 matching 7 bases. Trimming took 6 bases from V and 4 from J; bases not matched to a gene: 6. In germline, CDR1 is SGHTA, CDR2 FQGNSA. This CDR3 is 14 amino acids long. Written as DNA, the CDR3 is TGTGCCAGCAGTTTACAGGGGAGAGGAAACACCATATATTTT. Translation: CASSLQGRGNTIYF. The whole variable domain, remainder taken from reference TRBV7-2 and TRBJ1-3, is GAGVSQSPSNKVTEKGKDVELRCDPISGHTALYWYRQSLGQGLEFLIYFQGNSAPDKSGLPSDRFSAERTGGSVSTLTIQRTQQEDSAVYLCASSLQGRGNTIYFGEGSWLTVV.

This clone turned up a few times. This rearrangement joins TRBV5-1 to TRBJ2-7, with D possibly matching TRBD1 (6 bases). The V gene's germline CDR1 is SGHRS and CDR2 YFSETQ. Between the trimmed V and J ends, which lost 4 bases and 2 bases, there was a span of 16 bases. This CDR3 has 15 amino acids. DNA of the CDR3: TGCGCCAGCAGCCTTACAGGGATTAGCACCTACGAGCAGTACTTC. It encodes CASSLTGISTYEQYF.

The V gene is TRBV6-5, the J gene TRBJ2-3; D is possibly TRBD1 (6 bases). Germline assignment: CDR1 MNHEY and CDR2 SVGAGI. Trimming stripped 2 bases from V and 3 bases from J, with 15 bases between. CDR3 length equals 16 residues. CDR3 in amino acids: CASSYIGVRGTDTQYF. The DNA of the CDR3 is TGTGCCAGCAGTTACATCGGTGTCAGGGGAACAGATACGCAGTATTTT.

The chain carries TRBV10-3 and TRBJ2-5; no firm D call. In germline, CDR1 is ENHRY, CDR2 SYGVKD. V gave up 4 bases and J gave up 3 bases, with 12 bases separating them. There are 14 residues in the CDR3. The DNA for the CDR3 is TGTGCCATCAGTGTGATTAGACACAAAGAGACCCAGTACTTC. Translation: CAISVIRHKETQYF.

J is TRBJ2-5 and V is TRBV5-1; 8 nucleotides line up with TRBD2. Germline-derived CDR1 and CDR2 are SGHRS and YFSETQ. V shed 4 bases, J shed 5 bases, and the junction held 7 bases outside the gene matches. CDR3 size: 14 residues. Here the CDR3 reads CASSRPGGQETQYF. The CDR3 bases are TGCGCCAGCAGCCGCCCGGGGGGGCAGGAGACCCAGTACTTC. The complete variable domain, with remaining parts taken from reference TRBV5-1 and TRBJ2-5, reads KAGVTQTPRYLIKTRGQQVTLSCSPISGHRSVSWYQQTPGQGLQFLFEYFSETQRNKGNFPGRFSGRQFSNSRSEMNVSTLELGDSALYLCASSRPGGQETQYFGPGTRLLVL.

This clone was recorded a few times. The CDR3: CASSVDPVVTEAFF. For the CDR3, the DNA is TGTGCCAGCAGCGTAGACCCCGTGGTGACTGAAGCTTTCTTT. The chain joins TRBV9 to TRBJ1-1, with D unclear. The CDR3 consists of 14 residues. Trimming took off 0 bases at V and 5 bases at J, with 11 bases between the two ends. Looked up from germline, CDR1 is SGDLS and CDR2 is YYNGEE. Full variable domain (remainder filled in from reference TRBV9 and TRBJ1-1): DSGVTQTPKHLITATGQRVTLRCSPRSGDLSVYWYQQSLDQGLQFLIQYYNGEERAKGNILERFSAQQFPDLHSELNLSSLELGDSALYFCASSVDPVVTEAFFGQGTRLTVV.

The CDR3 reads CASSMTGGNNQPQHF. The CDR3 region has the DNA TGTGCCAGTAGCATGACAGGGGGCAACAATCAGCCCCAGCATTTT. This rearrangement joins TRBV19 to TRBJ1-5, with 10 bases identical to TRBD1. CDR1 LNHDA and CDR2 SQIVND come from the germline V gene (reference sequence). V shed 6 bases, J shed 3 bases, and the junction held 5 bases outside the gene matches. This CDR3 region has 15 residues.

This clone was seen a few times. The sample carries other DNA sequences with the same CDR3. The chain employs TRBV9 and TRBJ2-1; 7 nucleotides line up with TRBD2. This CDR3 region has 15 residues. CDR1 SGDLS and CDR2 YYNGEE come from the germline V gene. V lost 0 bases to trimming and J lost 4 bases; unmatched junction nucleotides: 4. CDR3 sequence: CASSVAGGPYNEQFF. In DNA, the CDR3 is TGTGCCAGCAGCGTAGCGGGGGGACCATACAATGAGCAGTTCTTC.